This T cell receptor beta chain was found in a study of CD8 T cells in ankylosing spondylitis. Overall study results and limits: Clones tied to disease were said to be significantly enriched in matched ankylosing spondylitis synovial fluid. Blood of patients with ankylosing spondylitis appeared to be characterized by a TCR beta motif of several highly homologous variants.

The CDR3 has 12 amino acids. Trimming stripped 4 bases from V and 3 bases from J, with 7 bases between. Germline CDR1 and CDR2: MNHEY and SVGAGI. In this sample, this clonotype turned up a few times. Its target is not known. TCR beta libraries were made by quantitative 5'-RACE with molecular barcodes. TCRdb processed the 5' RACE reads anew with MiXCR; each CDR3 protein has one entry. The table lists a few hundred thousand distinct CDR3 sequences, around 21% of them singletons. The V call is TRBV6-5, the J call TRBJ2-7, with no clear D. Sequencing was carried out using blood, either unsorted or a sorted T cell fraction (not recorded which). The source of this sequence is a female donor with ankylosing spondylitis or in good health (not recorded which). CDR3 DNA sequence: TGTGCCAGCAGTTCTCTGCACTACGAGCAGTACTTC. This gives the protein CASSSLHYEQYF.